These 9 T cell receptor beta chains were all obtained from the same sample, sequenced in a study of blood T cell repertoires in COVID-19. Assay: immunoSEQ multiplex PCR; the TCRdb copy retains only in-frame clones and omits some. Of around 230,000 clones detected, approximately 89% appear once; the ten largest clones hold less than 4%. The sample was PBMCs or T cells enriched from blood (not recorded which). All receptors derive from a woman under 40 with acute COVID-19.

This chain links TRBV2 with TRBJ2-2; possible D gene TRBD1, 5 bases. The CDR3 runs 16 residues. V lost 8 bases and J lost 1, with 17 bases in between. CDR1 is SNHLY, CDR2 FYNNEI, per germline. The CDR3 DNA follows: TGTGCCAGCCACGCGACAGCATCGGGGAACACCGGGGAGCTGTTTTTT. This encodes CASHATASGNTGELFF.

The genes are TRBV5-6 and TRBJ2-5; possible D gene TRBD1, 6 bases. V was cut by 2 bases and J by 5 bases, with 16 bases left in between. This CDR3 spans 15 amino acids. Germline lookup yields CDR1 SGHDT and CDR2 YYEEEE. The CDR3 here is CASSFYPLGGETQYF. The CDR3 nucleotides read TGTGCCAGCAGCTTTTACCCCCTTGGGGGCGAGACCCAGTACTTC.

This sequence joins TRBV7-2 and TRBJ1-5; no firm D call. The CDR3 length is 15 residues. The V end was cut by 1 base, the J end by 3 bases, with 10 bases between. Germline V gives CDR1 SGHTA, CDR2 FQGNSA. CDR3 bases: TGTGCCAGCAGCTTAGGAGGCAGCAACAATCAGCCCCAGCATTTT. Translating gives CASSLGGSNNQPQHF.

This chain joins TRBV2 and TRBJ2-3, with TRBD2 matching over 11 bases. Germline values: CDR1 SNHLY, CDR2 FYNNEI. V trimming: 3 bases; J trimming: 4 bases; junction bases outside the gene matches: 12. CDR3 size: 18 residues. Written as DNA, the CDR3 is TGTGCCAGCAGTGATAGGTGGCTAGCGGGGGGTCTACCAGATACGCAGTATTTT. Amino acid sequence: CASSDRWLAGGLPDTQYF. Based on the CDR3 plus reference TRBV2 and TRBJ2-3, the full variable domain is EPEVTQTPSHQVTQMGQEVILRCVPISNHLYFYWYRQILGQKVEFLVSFYNNEISEKSEIFDDQFSVERPDGSNFTLKIRSTKLEDSAMYFCASSDRWLAGGLPDTQYFGPGTRLTVL.

The J gene is TRBJ1-2, the V gene TRBV4-3; D might be TRBD1 (6 bases). In germline, CDR1 is LGHNA, CDR2 YSLEER. Trimming stripped 0 bases from V and 4 bases from J, with 15 bases between. This CDR3 has 16 amino acids. The CDR3 protein is CASSQDIGTKVYGYTF. The CDR3 nucleotides read TGCGCCAGCAGCCAAGATATAGGGACAAAAGTCTATGGCTACACCTTC.

J is TRBJ1-1 and V is TRBV27; TRBD1 agrees at 7 bases. The V gene's germline CDR1 is MNHEY and CDR2 SMNVEV (reference sequence). This CDR3 has 14 amino acids. In nucleotides, the CDR3 is TGTGCATACATCAGGGGGACTGCGAACACTGAAGCTTTCTTT. Residues: CAYIRGTANTEAFF.

This chain joins TRBV5-1 and TRBJ2-7; D not certain. CDR1 is SGHRS, CDR2 YFSETQ, per germline. V lost 0 bases, J lost 2 bases, and 9 bases lay in between. The CDR3 has 14 amino acids. CDR3 DNA: TGCGCCAGCAGCTTGGACAGTCTCACCTACGAGCAGTACTTC. Protein: CASSLDSLTYEQYF.

The chain has TRBV19 and TRBJ2-7; no reliable D call. Trimming removed 1 base from V and 3 bases from J, with 7 bases in between. CDR3 length equals 13 residues. CDR1 is LNHDA, CDR2 SQIVND, per germline (reference sequence). Here the CDR3 DNA reads TGTGCCAGTAGTATAGTCCTAAGCTACGAGCAGTACTTC. Encoded protein: CASSIVLSYEQYF.

The CDR3 DNA is TGTGCCAGCAGGGGGGGACAGCCTAACACCGGGGAGCTGTTTTTT. As protein: CASRGGQPNTGELFF. The chain couples TRBV2 to TRBJ2-2, with D tentatively TRBD1 (7 bases). The length of the CDR3 is 15 residues. V lost 6 bases to trimming and J lost 2 bases, with 13 bases between them. Germline V gene lookup returns CDR1 SNHLY and CDR2 FYNNEI.